This TCR beta chain derives from a study of T cell responses to AZD1222 COVID-19 vaccine. Study overall: Second doses were pooled across both intervals (about 4 or about 12 weeks).

Comment on this clone: What it recognizes is unknown. Relative to the germline gene, one junction end is altered; a read error may explain this.

The repertoire was sequenced with immunoSEQ multiplex PCR; TCRdb's copy has only in-frame clones and lacks some. Here the sample spans approximately 100,000 clones, about 91% being singletons. The CDR3 sequence is 14 residues long. CDR1 and CDR2 from the germline V gene are LNHDA and SQIVND (reference sequence). Study-wide results and limits: Baseline antibody screening turned up just six seropositive AZD1222 recipients. Donors skewed white British and female; clonal diversity was possibly underestimated. Spike-specific TCR repertoires showed rising breadth and depth after two AZD1222 doses.

The origin of this receptor is an adult in good health. This chain links TRBV19 with TRBJ1-1; 7 bases agree with TRBD1. Sequencing was performed on peripheral blood, taken on day 0 of AZD1222 vaccination. CDR3 residues: CASNMGQMNTEAFF. The CDR3 DNA sequence: TGTGCAAGTAATATGGGACAGATGAACACTGAAGCTTTCTTT.